A selection of T cell receptor beta chains follows, all from one sample in a study of post-analysis software for immune sequencing data. TCRdb redid the calling of the PCR reads with MiXCR, one entry per CDR3 protein. Of some 800,000 distinct CDR3 sequences listed, around 42% are singletons. Sample: blood. These receptors came from a girl aged 5-17 years with multiple sclerosis. CDR3s include the opening cysteine and the closing phenylalanine or tryptophan. Each record gives: clone size, V gene, D gene, J gene, CDR3 protein, CDR3 DNA. D genes are given only for firm matches. Clone size is stated in some rows and not others, as once, few, many or a class when expanded.

size: few; V: TRBV11-3; D: NA; J: TRBJ2-1; CDR3: CASSLARGPSRNEQFF; DNA: TGTGCCAGCAGCTTAGCCCGCGGGCCTTCCCGAAATGAGCAGTTCTTC
size: few; V: TRBV6-6; D: NA; J: TRBJ2-3; CDR3: CASSYGEVWGTDTQYF; DNA: TGTGCCAGCAGTTATGGGGAGGTATGGGGAACAGATACGCAGTATTTT
size: NA; V: TRBV20-1; D: TRBD2; J: TRBJ2-3; CDR3: CSASRREGPSTDTQYF; DNA: TGCAGTGCTAGCCGGCGGGAGGGCCCTAGCACAGATACGCAGTATTTT
size: NA; V: TRBV25-1; D: NA; J: TRBJ2-7; CDR3: CASSEYRGPEGLYEQYF; DNA: TGTGCCAGCAGTGAATATAGGGGGCCGGAGGGGCTCTACGAGCAGTACTTC
size: NA; V: TRBV12-3/TRBV12-4; D: NA; J: TRBJ2-5; CDR3: CASSLRQLRETQYF; DNA: TGTGCCAGCAGTTTGAGGCAGCTCAGGGAGACCCAGTACTTC
size: NA; V: TRBV6-6; D: TRBD2; J: TRBJ2-1; CDR3: CASILGREVYNEQFF; DNA: TGTGCCAGCATCCTCGGGCGGGAGGTTTACAATGAGCAGTTCTTC
size: NA; V: TRBV7-9; D: TRBD1; J: TRBJ2-7; CDR3: CASSGSGQTQEQYF; DNA: TGTGCCAGCAGCGGTTCGGGACAGACACAGGAGCAGTACTTC
size: few; V: TRBV5-1; D: NA; J: TRBJ1-5; CDR3: CASSEGPNQPQHF; DNA: TGCGCCAGCAGCGAGGGTCCCAATCAGCCCCAGCATTTT
size: NA; V: TRBV7-9; D: NA; J: TRBJ2-1; CDR3: CASSPQDPGVGQFF; DNA: TGTGCCAGCAGTCCACAGGACCCAGGGGTAGGGCAGTTCTTC
size: NA; V: TRBV3-1; D: TRBD2; J: TRBJ2-1; CDR3: CTSSQGLAGGPEQFF; DNA: TGTACCAGCAGCCAGGGACTAGCGGGAGGGCCTGAGCAGTTCTTC
size: NA; V: TRBV5-1; D: NA; J: TRBJ2-7; CDR3: CASSTGQIYEQYF; DNA: TGCGCCAGCAGCACGGGCCAGATTTACGAGCAGTACTTC
size: few; V: TRBV9; D: NA; J: TRBJ2-7; CDR3: CASSVEGGPTYEQYF; DNA: TGTGCCAGCAGCGTAGAGGGCGGACCGACCTACGAGCAGTACTTC
size: few; V: TRBV6-6; D: TRBD1; J: TRBJ1-2; CDR3: CASSYSSTGLPDGYTF; DNA: TGTGCCAGCAGTTACTCTTCGACAGGGCTACCTGATGGCTACACCTTC
size: NA; V: TRBV12-3/TRBV12-4; D: NA; J: TRBJ2-7; CDR3: CARSSTSTGSYEQYF; DNA: TGTGCCCGCAGCTCTACTAGCACTGGGTCCTACGAGCAGTACTTC
size: NA; V: TRBV20-1; D: NA; J: TRBJ2-3; CDR3: CSAPPLPADTQYF; DNA: TGCAGTGCCCCTCCCCTTCCGGCGGATACGCAGTATTTT
size: NA; V: TRBV3-1; D: TRBD2; J: TRBJ2-7; CDR3: CASSQDLASGAYEQYF; DNA: TGTGCCAGCAGCCAAGATCTGGCTAGCGGAGCCTACGAGCAGTACTTC
size: NA; V: TRBV6-1; D: NA; J: TRBJ1-2; CDR3: CASSEQPTANYGYTF; DNA: TGTGCCAGCAGTGAACAGCCGACAGCAAACTATGGCTACACCTTC
size: few; V: TRBV4-1; D: TRBD2; J: TRBJ2-1; CDR3: CASSQEVREAWNEQFF; DNA: TGCGCCAGCAGCCAAGAAGTGCGGGAGGCTTGGAATGAGCAGTTCTTC
size: NA; V: TRBV5-1; D: NA; J: TRBJ2-1; CDR3: CASRTPGGNEQFF; DNA: TGCGCCAGCAGGACACCCGGGGGCAATGAGCAGTTCTTC
size: NA; V: TRBV3-1; D: NA; J: TRBJ1-2; CDR3: CASSQVPGGMDGYTF; DNA: TGTGCCAGCAGCCAAGTCCCCGGGGGGATGGATGGCTACACCTTC
size: NA; V: TRBV7-2; D: NA; J: TRBJ2-4; CDR3: CASSEVLAKNIQYF; DNA: TGTGCCAGCAGCGAAGTTCTAGCCAAAAACATTCAGTACTTC
size: NA; V: TRBV28; D: NA; J: TRBJ1-2; CDR3: CASTRRDAIYGYTF; DNA: TGTGCCAGCACACGCCGGGACGCAATCTATGGCTACACCTTC
size: NA; V: TRBV29-1; D: NA; J: TRBJ1-5; CDR3: CSVGEGNQPQHF; DNA: TGCAGCGTTGGGGAGGGCAATCAGCCCCAGCATTTT
size: once; V: TRBV28; D: NA; J: TRBJ2-1; CDR3: CASSLQWYNEQFF; DNA: TGTGCCAGCAGTTTGCAGTGGTACAATGAGCAGTTCTTC
size: NA; V: TRBV4-2; D: TRBD2; J: TRBJ2-7; CDR3: CASSQGLAGEVTYEQYF; DNA: TGTGCCAGCAGCCAAGGACTAGCGGGAGAGGTTACTTACGAGCAGTACTTC
size: NA; V: TRBV20-1; D: NA; J: TRBJ2-1; CDR3: CSARDPTVGPTEQFF; DNA: TGCAGTGCTAGAGATCCGACAGTAGGACCTACTGAGCAGTTCTTC
size: few; V: TRBV20-1; D: NA; J: TRBJ1-2; CDR3: CSATKRGDGYTF; DNA: TGCAGTGCGACAAAACGGGGGGATGGCTACACCTTC
size: NA; V: TRBV7-9; D: TRBD2; J: TRBJ2-5; CDR3: CASSLARASGEETQYF; DNA: TGTGCCAGCAGCTTAGCGCGGGCTAGCGGGGAAGAGACCCAGTACTTC
size: NA; V: TRBV27; D: TRBD2; J: TRBJ2-7; CDR3: CASSFRSGRTYEQYF; DNA: TGTGCCAGCAGTTTCAGGAGCGGGAGGACGTACGAGCAGTACTTC
size: few; V: TRBV2; D: NA; J: TRBJ2-1; CDR3: CASSEEHEQFF; DNA: TGTGCCAGCAGTGAGGAACACGAGCAGTTCTTC
size: NA; V: TRBV7-2; D: TRBD1; J: TRBJ2-7; CDR3: CAGSSQPGTGSYEQYF; DNA: TGTGCCGGCAGCTCACAACCCGGGACAGGTTCCTACGAGCAGTACTTC
size: NA; V: TRBV20-1; D: TRBD1; J: TRBJ2-7; CDR3: CSARGQGLSYEQYF; DNA: TGCAGTGCTAGGGGACAGGGGTTATCCTACGAGCAGTACTTC
size: NA; V: TRBV3-1; D: NA; J: TRBJ2-6; CDR3: CASSQDHPHSSGANVLTF; DNA: TGTGCCAGCAGCCAAGATCACCCACACAGCTCTGGGGCCAACGTCCTGACTTTC
size: NA; V: TRBV29-1; D: NA; J: TRBJ2-4; CDR3: CSGGHNNEQYF; DNA: TGCAGTGGGGGGCACAACAATGAGCAGTACTTC
size: NA; V: TRBV7-2; D: NA; J: TRBJ2-7; CDR3: CASSWGPAGEQYF; DNA: TGTGCCAGCAGCTGGGGGCCTGCGGGGGAGCAGTACTTC
size: few; V: TRBV29-1; D: NA; J: TRBJ1-1; CDR3: CSVEDRGFIEAFF; DNA: TGCAGCGTTGAAGATCGGGGGTTTATAGAAGCTTTCTTT
size: NA; V: TRBV7-9; D: TRBD2; J: TRBJ2-5; CDR3: CASSPWTSQETQYF; DNA: TGTGCCAGCAGCCCATGGACTAGCCAAGAGACCCAGTACTTC
size: NA; V: TRBV27; D: NA; J: TRBJ2-1; CDR3: CASSWSPRFF; DNA: TGTGCCAGCAGTTGGTCCCCCCGGTTCTTC
size: few; V: TRBV7-2; D: NA; J: TRBJ2-7; CDR3: CASGPQLTYEQYF; DNA: TGTGCCAGCGGACCTCAGCTAACCTACGAGCAGTACTTC
size: NA; V: TRBV29-1; D: NA; J: TRBJ2-5; CDR3: CSVDRSGAQETQYF; DNA: TGCAGCGTTGACCGATCCGGGGCCCAAGAGACCCAGTACTTC
size: NA; V: TRBV7-9; D: TRBD2; J: TRBJ2-3; CDR3: CASSTGTSGSPDTQYF; DNA: TGTGCCAGCAGCACCGGGACTAGCGGGAGTCCAGATACGCAGTATTTT
size: few; V: TRBV4-3; D: TRBD1; J: TRBJ1-2; CDR3: CASSPWGQGPYGYTF; DNA: TGCGCCAGCAGCCCCTGGGGACAGGGACCCTATGGCTACACCTTC
size: NA; V: TRBV20-1; D: NA; J: TRBJ2-7; CDR3: CSARDRFGTYEQYF; DNA: TGCAGTGCTAGAGATCGGTTCGGAACCTACGAGCAGTACTTC
size: many; V: TRBV7-9; D: NA; J: TRBJ2-5; CDR3: CASSHPPRETQYF; DNA: TGTGCCAGCAGCCATCCTCCCAGGGAGACCCAGTACTTC
size: NA; V: TRBV12-3/TRBV12-4; D: NA; J: TRBJ2-1; CDR3: CASSYAGEASQQFF; DNA: TGTGCCAGCTCTTACGCAGGGGAGGCTAGTCAGCAGTTCTTC
size: NA; V: TRBV12-3/TRBV12-4; D: NA; J: TRBJ2-3; CDR3: CASSPRSMGANTQYF; DNA: TGTGCCAGCAGTCCCCGGTCCATGGGGGCTAATACGCAGTATTTT
size: NA; V: TRBV29-1; D: NA; J: TRBJ2-7; CDR3: CSVAGDRSSYEQYF; DNA: TGCAGCGTCGCCGGCGACCGTAGCTCCTACGAGCAGTACTTC
size: few; V: TRBV5-1; D: TRBD2; J: TRBJ2-3; CDR3: CASSLVGEPGLSTDTQYF; DNA: TGCGCCAGCAGCCTTGTGGGAGAACCGGGACTAAGCACAGATACGCAGTATTTT
size: NA; V: TRBV6-2/TRBV6-3; D: NA; J: TRBJ1-2; CDR3: CASSPGGVNNYGYTF; DNA: TGTGCCAGCAGTCCCGGTGGGGTAAATAACTATGGCTACACCTTC
size: NA; V: TRBV11-1; D: TRBD2; J: TRBJ2-1; CDR3: CASSFRLAGGDEQFF; DNA: TGTGCCAGCAGCTTTAGACTAGCGGGAGGCGATGAGCAGTTCTTC
size: NA; V: TRBV6-2/TRBV6-3; D: TRBD1; J: TRBJ1-1; CDR3: CASSYRQGWDTEAFF; DNA: TGTGCCAGCAGTTACCGACAGGGTTGGGACACTGAAGCTTTCTTT
size: many; V: TRBV7-8; D: NA; J: TRBJ1-2; CDR3: CASSLGPMSNYGYTF; DNA: TGTGCCAGCAGCTTAGGCCCCATGTCCAACTATGGCTACACCTTC